The rows below give T cell receptor beta chains drawn from one sample of a study of cytomegalovirus exposure and HLA in healthy donors. Some clones are missing from TCRdb's copy, which holds only in-frame ones; the method was immunoSEQ multiplex PCR. The repertoire has over 150,000 clones, roughly 90% of them found once; the top ten carry 2% to 2.5%. The sample was PBMCs. The origin of the receptors is a woman aged 18-29 years in good health and CMV-seronegative. CDR3s include the opening cysteine and the closing phenylalanine or tryptophan. D genes are given only for firm matches. A clone size is listed for some rows: how often the clone was seen (once, few, many), or a class if it is expanded.

>TRBJ1-1|TRBV18|NA|NA
CASSPGRQHLMNTEAFF
TGTGCCAGCTCACCAGGGCGACAGCATCTCATGAACACTGAAGCTTTCTTT
>TRBJ2-3|TRBV6-5|NA|once
CASSYMGRGADTQYF
TGTGCCAGCAGTTACATGGGCAGGGGGGCAGATACGCAGTATTTT
>TRBJ1-6|TRBV7-9|NA|NA
CASRDSNNSPLHF
TGTGCCAGCAGGGACAGCAATAATTCACCCCTCCACTTT
>TRBJ1-1|TRBV7-6|NA|NA
CASSLAGRVGTEAFF
TGTGCCAGCAGCTTAGCGGGGAGGGTAGGAACTGAAGCTTTCTTT
>TRBJ2-5|TRBV5-1|NA|once
CASSFGGSRQETQYF
TGCGCCAGCAGCTTTGGCGGCAGTAGACAAGAGACCCAGTACTTC
>TRBJ2-7|TRBV2|TRBD2|NA
CASTPAGTYEQYF
TGTGCCAGCACCCCAGCGGGGACCTACGAGCAGTACTTC
>TRBJ1-2|TRBV6-1|TRBD1|NA
CASSVYGTVKGYTF
TGTGCCAGCAGTGTTTATGGGACAGTCAAGGGCTACACCTTC
>TRBJ1-3|TRBV7-8|TRBD1|NA
CASSLQGAPGNTIYF
TGTGCCAGCAGCCTACAGGGGGCTCCTGGAAACACCATATATTTT
>TRBJ2-7|TRBV6-1|NA|NA
CASLLTGNSYEQYF
TGTGCCAGCTTACTGACCGGGAACTCCTACGAGCAGTACTTC
>TRBJ2-1|TRBV30|TRBD1|NA
CASTSGTGEFF
TGTGCCTCTACCTCCGGGACAGGGGAGTTCTTC
>TRBJ1-4|TRBV7-9|NA|NA
CASTLVYQGGEKLFF
TGTGCCAGCACCCTCGTTTACCAGGGAGGAGAAAAACTGTTTTTT